Reported below is one TCR beta chain. The antigen is unknown. Germline CDR1 reads SGHRS; CDR2 reads YFSETQ. The CDR3 runs to 17 residues. The sample comes from a study of T cells expressing NK-cell markers. As for the study in general: It was sorted CD3+CD56+NKG2C+, CD3+CD56+NKG2C- and CD3+CD56-NKG2C+ T cells that supplied the TCR beta repertoires. Seropositivity for HCMV was found in most of the eight sequenced donors, with one seronegative. Study results and limitations: Whether expanded NKG2C+ T cell clones were HCMV specific stayed uncertain. Dominant NKG2C+ clonotypes accounted for 1.0-7.0% of CD8+ T cells in more than 5 donors.

No DNA is given; TCRdb re-called the 5' RACE reads and lists each CDR3 protein once. This sample's table reports roughly 150,000 distinct CDR3 sequences. This chain uses TRBV5-1 with TRBJ2-6; TCRdb indicates TRBD1, and absent DNA this call remains unverified. Sequenced sample: blood T cells: a sorted CD56 or NKG2C T cell subset, CD4+ or CD8+ T cells, or bulk PBMC T cells (not recorded which). This TCR derives from a woman aged 18 to 75 in good health. This CDR3 is CASSLAGGNSGANVLTF.